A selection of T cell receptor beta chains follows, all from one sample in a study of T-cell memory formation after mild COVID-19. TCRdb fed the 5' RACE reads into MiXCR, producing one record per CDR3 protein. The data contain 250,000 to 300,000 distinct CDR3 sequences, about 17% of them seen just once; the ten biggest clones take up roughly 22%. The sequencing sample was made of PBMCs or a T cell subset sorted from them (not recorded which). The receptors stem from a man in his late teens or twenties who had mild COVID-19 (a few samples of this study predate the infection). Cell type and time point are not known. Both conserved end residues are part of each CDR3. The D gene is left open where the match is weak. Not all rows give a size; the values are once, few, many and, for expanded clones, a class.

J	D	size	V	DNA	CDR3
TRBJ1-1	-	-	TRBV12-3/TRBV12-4	TGTGCCAGCAGTAAGACGGGGAACACTGAAGCTTTCTTT	CASSKTGNTEAFF
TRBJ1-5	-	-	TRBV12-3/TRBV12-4	TGTGCCAGCGGCCTCGGCGGGGGCGGCCACCTCGGTCAGCCCCAGCATTTT	CASGLGGGGHLGQPQHF
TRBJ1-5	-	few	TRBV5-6	TGTGCCAGCAGCTTTAGGTTTTCAGGCAATCAGCCCCAGCATTTT	CASSFRFSGNQPQHF
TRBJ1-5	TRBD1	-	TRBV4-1	TGCGCCAGCAGCCTAAGGACAGGGAGCAATCAGCCCCAGCATTTT	CASSLRTGSNQPQHF
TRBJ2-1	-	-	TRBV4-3	TGCGCCAGCAGCCAAGAATGGGGTAGGAATGAGCAGTTCTTC	CASSQEWGRNEQFF
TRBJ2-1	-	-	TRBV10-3	TGTGCCATCAGTGGGTCAGGGGGGTATACGGATGAGCAGTTCTTC	CAISGSGGYTDEQFF
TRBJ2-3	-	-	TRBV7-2	TGTGCCAGCAGCTGGAGCCGGGACTCCGGGTGGGATACGCAGTATTTT	CASSWSRDSGWDTQYF
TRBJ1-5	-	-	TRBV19	TGTGCCACCCAACATGTGGGGGTGGGTCAGCCCCAGCATTTT	CATQHVGVGQPQHF
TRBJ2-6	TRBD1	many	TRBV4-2	TGTGCCAGCAGCCAAGATCGGGACAGCTCTGGGGCCAACGTCCTGACTTTC	CASSQDRDSSGANVLTF
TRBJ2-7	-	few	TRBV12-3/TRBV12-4	TGTGCCAGCAGTTTGGGGGCGGGGGAGTCCTACGAGCAGTACTTC	CASSLGAGESYEQYF
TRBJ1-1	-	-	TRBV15	TGTGCCACCAGCTGGAGGGGGTACACTGAAGCTTTCTTT	CATSWRGYTEAFF
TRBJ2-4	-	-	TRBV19	TGTGCCAGTAGTACCCAGAGGAACATTCAGTACTTC	CASSTQRNIQYF
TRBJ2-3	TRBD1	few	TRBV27	TGTGCCAGCAGTCGCGACAGGGACGGCACAGATACGCAGTATTTT	CASSRDRDGTDTQYF
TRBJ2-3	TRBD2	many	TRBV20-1	TGCAGTGCTAGAGATGAGCGGGGGGGCAAAGATACGCAGTATTTT	CSARDERGGKDTQYF
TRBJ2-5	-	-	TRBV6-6	TGTGCCAGCAGAAGTTTAGCGTGGAGCCAGTACTTC	CASRSLAWSQYF
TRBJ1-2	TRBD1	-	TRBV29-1	TGCAGCGTTGACGGACAGGGGTACTATGGCTACACCTTC	CSVDGQGYYGYTF
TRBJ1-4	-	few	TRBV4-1	TGCGCCAGCAGCAACATTAATGAAAAACTGTTTTTT	CASSNINEKLFF
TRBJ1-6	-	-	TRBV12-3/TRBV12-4	TGTGCCAGCAGGTTGGAAGCTGATTCACCCCTCCACTTT	CASRLEADSPLHF
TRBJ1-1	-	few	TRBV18	TGTGCCAGCTCAACAGTGAACACTGAAGCTTTCTTT	CASSTVNTEAFF
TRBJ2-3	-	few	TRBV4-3	TGCGCCAGCAGCCAAGATTTGGCCATCAGCACAGATACGCAGTATTTT	CASSQDLAISTDTQYF
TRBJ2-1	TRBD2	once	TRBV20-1	TGCAGTGCTAGCGGGGGGGCCACCTTGAATGAGCAGTTCTTC	CSASGGATLNEQFF
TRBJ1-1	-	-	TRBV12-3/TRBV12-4	TGTGCCACCAAGGGGGAACCGGGGGTTCGGGAAGCTTTCTTT	CATKGEPGVREAFF
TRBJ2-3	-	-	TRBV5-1	TGCGCCAGCAGCTTCGTGGGGGCCACAGATACGCAGTATTTT	CASSFVGATDTQYF
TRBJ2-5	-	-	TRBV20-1	TGCAGTGCTAGTCAGGAGACCCAGTACTTC	CSASQETQYF
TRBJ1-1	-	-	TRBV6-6	TGTGCCAGCAGTTACTCGAGTGGAGGGGCACACACTGAAGCTTTCTTT	CASSYSSGGAHTEAFF
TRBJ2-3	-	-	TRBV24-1	TGTGCCACCAGTGTAGGAGATACGCAGTATTTT	CATSVGDTQYF
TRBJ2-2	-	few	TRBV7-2	TGTGCCAGCAGCCTTGCGGGACTTGCACGCGGGGAGCTGTTTTTT	CASSLAGLARGELFF
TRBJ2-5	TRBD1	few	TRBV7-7	TGTGCTAGCAGCTTACGACAGGGGGGACAAGAGACCCAGTACTTC	CASSLRQGGQETQYF
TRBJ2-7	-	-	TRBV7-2	TGTGCCAGCAAATCCCGGGCAGGCAACTACGAGCAGTACTTC	CASKSRAGNYEQYF
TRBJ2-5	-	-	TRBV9	TGTGCCAGCAGCCCCCGGTCGTGGGAGACCCAGTACTTC	CASSPRSWETQYF
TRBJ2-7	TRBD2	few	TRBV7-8	TGTGCCAGCGGACCATCAGGGAGGGATTACGAGCAGTACTTC	CASGPSGRDYEQYF
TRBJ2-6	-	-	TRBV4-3	TGCGCCAGCAGCCAAGATGGGGCTGGGGCCAACGTCCTGACTTTC	CASSQDGAGANVLTF
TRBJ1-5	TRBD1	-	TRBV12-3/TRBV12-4	TGTGCCAGCAGACCACCTTTGGGACAGGGATTCAATCAGCCCCAGAATTTT	CASRPPLGQGFNQPQNF
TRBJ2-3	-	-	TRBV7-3	TGTGCCAGCAGCTCGGGGGGCCAGGATACGCAGTATTTT	CASSSGGQDTQYF
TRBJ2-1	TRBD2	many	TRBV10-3	TGTGCCGCCCGGGGGGATTGGAATGAGCAGTTCTTC	CAARGDWNEQFF
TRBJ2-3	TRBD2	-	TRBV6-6	TGTGCCAGCAGCCGACTAGCAGTTCTGGGAACGCAGTATTTT	CASSRLAVLGTQYF
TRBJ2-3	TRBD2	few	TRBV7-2	TGTGCCAGCAGCGTACGGACTAGCGGGGGGATTTCACCCGGTGGACCAGATACGCAGTATTTT	CASSVRTSGGISPGGPDTQYF
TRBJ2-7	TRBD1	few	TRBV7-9	TGTGCCAGCAGCTCAGGGGGCTCGGTCTACGAGCAGTACTTC	CASSSGGSVYEQYF
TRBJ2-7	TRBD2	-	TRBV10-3	TGTGCCATTCTAGCGGGGGATTCTTCCTACGAGCAGTACTTC	CAILAGDSSYEQYF
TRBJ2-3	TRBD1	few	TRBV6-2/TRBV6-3	TGTGCCAGCAGTCGACAGGGGGCAGATACGCAGTATTTT	CASSRQGADTQYF
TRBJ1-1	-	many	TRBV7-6	TGTGCCAGCAGCTTAGGCGGCAGGGGAAGGCACACTGAAGCTTTCTTT	CASSLGGRGRHTEAFF
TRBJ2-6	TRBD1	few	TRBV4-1	TGCGCCAGCAGCCAATACCGGGACAGAGGGAATAAAGGTGGGGCCAACGTCCTGACTTTC	CASSQYRDRGNKGGANVLTF
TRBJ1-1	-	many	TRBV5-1	TGCGCCAGCAGCCCATTACAGGGGAACACTGAAGCTTTCTTT	CASSPLQGNTEAFF
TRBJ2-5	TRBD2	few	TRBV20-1	TGCAGTGCTCAAGCTATCGAGGGACTACAAGAGACCCAGTACTTC	CSAQAIEGLQETQYF
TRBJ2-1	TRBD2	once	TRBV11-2	TGTGCCAGCAGCCCCACTAGCGGGGGTCTATATACTGAGCAGTTCTTC	CASSPTSGGLYTEQFF
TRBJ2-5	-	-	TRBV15	TGTGCCACCAGCACTTCGACGAGGGGCGAAGAGACCCAGTACTTC	CATSTSTRGEETQYF
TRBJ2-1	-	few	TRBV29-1	TGCAGCGTTGGGACGCTTGAGCAGTTCTTC	CSVGTLEQFF
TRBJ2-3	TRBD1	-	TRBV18	TGTGCCAGCTCCCACGATAGGACAGGAGCCACAGATACGCAGTATTTT	CASSHDRTGATDTQYF